These 3 T cell receptor beta chains came from one sample sequenced in a study of cytomegalovirus exposure and HLA in healthy donors. Use of 60 Vbeta and 13 Jbeta primers characterized the PCR. Clones were read by immunoSEQ multiplex PCR, and TCRdb kept only the in-frame ones, dropping some. The data contain under 200,000 clones, approximately 71% of them singletons. Sequenced: PBMCs. The receptor set was obtained from a girl between 5 and 17 years old in good health and CMV-seronegative.

The rearrangement joins TRBV4-1 to TRBJ2-1; D is ambiguous. V was clipped by 0 bases and J by 6 bases, with 15 bases between them. CDR1 and CDR2 (germline): MGHRA, YSYEKL. The CDR3 is 16 residues long. Written as DNA, the CDR3 is TGCGCCAGCAGCCAAGATTTGATAGCCCGCGTCAATGAGCAGTTCTTC. Amino acids: CASSQDLIARVNEQFF.

The chain has TRBV29-1 and TRBJ2-7; D is ambiguous. V was shortened by 2 bases and J by 3 bases, with 11 bases between the two germline ends. Germline values: CDR1 SQVTM, CDR2 ANQGSEA. The CDR3 sequence is 13 residues long. CDR3 protein: CSVEYRTGYEQYF. The CDR3 DNA is TGCAGCGTTGAATATAGAACGGGCTACGAGCAGTACTTC.

V usage is TRBV7-3 and J usage is TRBJ1-6; D perhaps matches TRBD1 (6 bases). V lost 0 bases to trimming and J lost 5 bases, with 14 bases between them. CDR3 length: 17 amino acids. CDR1 SGHTA and CDR2 FQGTGA come from the germline V gene. In nucleotides, the CDR3 is TGTGCCAGCAGCTTAACCCCCACAGGGAGGGATAATTCACCCCTCCACTTT. Protein: CASSLTPTGRDNSPLHF. The variable domain in full, completed from reference TRBV7-3 and TRBJ1-6, reads GAGVSQTPSNKVTEKGKYVELRCDPISGHTALYWYRQSLGQGPEFLIYFQGTGAADDSGLPNDRFFAVRPEGSVSTLKIQRTERGDSAVYLCASSLTPTGRDNSPLHFGNGTRLTVT.